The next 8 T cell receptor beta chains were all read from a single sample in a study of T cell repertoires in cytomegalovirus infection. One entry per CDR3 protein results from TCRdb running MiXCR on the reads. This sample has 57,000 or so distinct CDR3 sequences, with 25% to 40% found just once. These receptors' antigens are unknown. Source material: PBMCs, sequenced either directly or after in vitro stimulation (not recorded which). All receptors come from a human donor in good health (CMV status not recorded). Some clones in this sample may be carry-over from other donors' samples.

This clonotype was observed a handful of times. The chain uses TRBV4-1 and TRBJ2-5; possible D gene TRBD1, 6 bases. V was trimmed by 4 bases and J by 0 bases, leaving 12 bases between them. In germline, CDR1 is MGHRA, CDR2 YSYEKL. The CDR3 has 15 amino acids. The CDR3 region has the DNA TGCGCCAGCAGCCGGACCGGGACAAACCAAGAGACCCAGTACTTC. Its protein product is CASSRTGTNQETQYF.

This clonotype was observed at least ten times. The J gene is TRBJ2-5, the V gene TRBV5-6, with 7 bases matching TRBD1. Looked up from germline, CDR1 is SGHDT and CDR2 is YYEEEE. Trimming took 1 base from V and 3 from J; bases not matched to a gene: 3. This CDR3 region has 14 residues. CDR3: CASSLFDREETQYF. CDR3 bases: TGTGCCAGCAGCTTGTTCGACAGGGAAGAGACCCAGTACTTC. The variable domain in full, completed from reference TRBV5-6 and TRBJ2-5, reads DAGVTQSPTHLIKTRGQQVTLRCSPKSGHDTVSWYQQALGQGPQFIFQYYEEEERQRGNFPDRFSGHQFPNYSSELNVNALLLGDSALYLCASSLFDREETQYFGPGTRLLVL.

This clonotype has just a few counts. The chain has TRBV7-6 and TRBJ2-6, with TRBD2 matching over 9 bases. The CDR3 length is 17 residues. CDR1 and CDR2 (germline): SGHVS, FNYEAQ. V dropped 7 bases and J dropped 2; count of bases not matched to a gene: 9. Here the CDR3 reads CASTRGLAGPGANVLTF. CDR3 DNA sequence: TGTGCCAGCACCCGGGGACTAGCTGGGCCTGGGGCCAACGTCCTGACTTTC.

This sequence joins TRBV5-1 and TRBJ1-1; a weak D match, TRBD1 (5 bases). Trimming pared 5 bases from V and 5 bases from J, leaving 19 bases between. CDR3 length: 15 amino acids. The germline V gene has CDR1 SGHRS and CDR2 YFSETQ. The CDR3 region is CASSFSPAGKTEAFF. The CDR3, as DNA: TGCGCCAGCAGTTTTTCCCCCGCAGGGAAGACTGAAGCTTTCTTT.

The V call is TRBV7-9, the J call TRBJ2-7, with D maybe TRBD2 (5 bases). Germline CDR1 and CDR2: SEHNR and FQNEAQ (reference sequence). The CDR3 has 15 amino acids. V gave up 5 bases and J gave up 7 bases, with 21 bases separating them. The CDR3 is CASSRPRFGREEQYF. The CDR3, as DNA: TGTGCCAGCAGCCGCCCTCGTTTCGGTCGGGAAGAGCAGTACTTC.

The CDR3 reads CASSLAGSLEQYF. The CDR3 DNA reads as TGTGCCAGCAGCTTAGCCGGGAGCCTCGAGCAGTACTTC. This rearrangement joins TRBV7-9 to TRBJ2-7; D may be TRBD2 (6 bases). Germline values: CDR1 SEHNR, CDR2 FQNEAQ (reference sequence). CDR3 length equals 13 residues. Trimming took 0 bases from V and 6 from J, leaving 9 bases between them. Variable domain in full (rest from reference TRBV7-9 and TRBJ2-7): DTGVSQNPRHKITKRGQNVTFRCDPISEHNRLYWYRQTLGQGPEFLTYFQNEAQLEKSRLLSDRFSAERPKGSFSTLEIQRTEQGDSAMYLCASSLAGSLEQYFGPGTRLTVT.

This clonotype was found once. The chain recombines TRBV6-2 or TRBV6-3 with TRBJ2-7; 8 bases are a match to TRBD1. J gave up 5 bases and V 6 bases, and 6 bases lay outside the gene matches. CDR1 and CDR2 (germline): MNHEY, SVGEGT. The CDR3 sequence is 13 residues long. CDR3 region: CASRKTGDHEQYF. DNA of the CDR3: TGTGCCAGCAGAAAGACAGGGGACCACGAGCAGTACTTC.

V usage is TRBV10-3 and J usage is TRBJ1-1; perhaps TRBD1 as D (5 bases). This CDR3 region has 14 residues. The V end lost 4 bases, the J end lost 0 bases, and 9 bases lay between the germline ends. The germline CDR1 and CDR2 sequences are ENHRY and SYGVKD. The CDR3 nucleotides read TGTGCCATCAGTGGACAGTACATGAACACTGAAGCTTTCTTT. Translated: CAISGQYMNTEAFF.